The source of this TCR beta chain is a study of T-cell reconstitution after alpha-beta-depleted transplantation in children. The germline V gene encodes CDR1 SGHRS and CDR2 YFSETQ. The CDR3 sequence is 15 residues long. The germline V and J ends were trimmed by 2 bases and 3 bases, with 14 bases remaining between them. Molecular barcoding with unique molecular identifiers was used for the TCRbeta library. TCRdb called the PCR reads again in MiXCR, with one record for every CDR3 protein. The profile shows hundreds of thousands of distinct CDR3 sequences, around 9.5% of them singletons. This TCR was sampled from a human donor who donated a stem cell graft to a child with acute lymphoblastic leukemia. The chain recombines TRBV5-1 with TRBJ1-1, with a possible D match to TRBD1 (6 bases). The material was PBMCs from the stem cell graft donor, obtained from the stem cell graft. The CDR3 protein is CASSLSGGGDTEAFF. In nucleotides, the CDR3 is TGCGCCAGCAGCTTATCAGGAGGGGGAGACACTGAAGCTTTCTTT.